These T cell receptor beta chains were read from a single sample in a study of shared T cell receptors in the human thymus. Repertoires were generated with immunoSEQ multiplex PCR, while TCRdb's copy carries only in-frame clones and drops some. Of fewer than 700,000 clones in the sample, roughly 90% were seen once. The same data also went into a second study, on human thymus T cells.

Sequencing was done on a sample of thymocytes. The receptors shown here come from a boy under two years old with a congenital heart defect. Both conserved end residues are part of each CDR3. The order of the fields is D gene, V gene, clone size, J gene, CDR3 DNA, CDR3 protein. The D gene is left open where the match is weak. Part of the rows lack a size; the others show once, few, many or a class for expanded clones.

NA,TRBV6-5,NA,TRBJ1-3,TGTGCCAGCAGCGGGTCGGGGGACACCATATATTTT,CASSGSGDTIYF
NA,TRBV5-6,once,TRBJ1-2,TGTGCCAGCAGCACAACAGGAGCAAGGCATGGCTACACCTTC,CASSTTGARHGYTF
NA,TRBV12-5,NA,TRBJ2-1,TGTGCTAGTGGTTTGGGCTCCGGGACAAGTTCCTACAATGAGCAGTTCTTC,CASGLGSGTSSYNEQFF
TRBD1,TRBV7-9,NA,TRBJ1-2,TGTGCCAGCAGCACCGACAGGGGGCTTCACTTC,CASSTDRGLHF
TRBD1,TRBV10-2,NA,TRBJ1-4,TGCGCCAGCAGCAACGGGACAGGGGGAATTGAAAAACTGTTTTTT,CASSNGTGGIEKLFF
TRBD1,TRBV7-2,NA,TRBJ2-3,TGTGCCAGCAGCCGGACAGGGGTAAATACGCAGTATTTT,CASSRTGVNTQYF
NA,TRBV27,NA,TRBJ2-3,TGTGCCAGCAGTTTCCGTTTTCCCTCAGATACGCAGTATTTT,CASSFRFPSDTQYF
TRBD2,TRBV27,few,TRBJ2-7,TGTGCCAGCAGTGGGGCTGGGGTCAGCGGGAGTTCGCACGAGCAGTACTTC,CASSGAGVSGSSHEQYF
TRBD1,TRBV18,NA,TRBJ2-7,TGTGCCAGCTCCCCAAACAGGGGAGAAAGCTCCTACGAGCAGTACTTC,CASSPNRGESSYEQYF
NA,TRBV21-1,NA,TRBJ2-7,TGTGCCAGCAGCAAACCCCGCCCCGGACTAGCGGGCCCCTACGAGCAGTACTTC,CASSKPRPGLAGPYEQYF
TRBD2,TRBV5-4,few,TRBJ2-7,TGTGCCAGCAGTCCCGGGACTAGCGGTACCTACGAGCAGTACTTC,CASSPGTSGTYEQYF
TRBD1,TRBV18,NA,TRBJ2-7,TGTGCCAGCTCTCCCGGGACAGGGCCGCACTACGAGCAGTACTTC,CASSPGTGPHYEQYF
NA,TRBV4-2,NA,TRBJ2-2,TGTGCCAGCAGCCCATTACCAGACACCGGGGAGCTGTTTTTT,CASSPLPDTGELFF
NA,TRBV27,NA,TRBJ2-3,TGTGCCAGCAGTTTAGGCGGGGACGGGGATACGCAGTATTTT,CASSLGGDGDTQYF
TRBD2,TRBV4-2,NA,TRBJ2-1,TGTGCCAGCAGCCCCTGGACTAGCAGAAATTACAATGAGCAGTTCTTC,CASSPWTSRNYNEQFF
TRBD2,TRBV19,NA,TRBJ2-7,TGTGCCAGTAGTACCCAACTAGCGGGAGGGGCCTACGAGCAGTACTTC,CASSTQLAGGAYEQYF
TRBD1,TRBV2,NA,TRBJ2-3,TGTGCCAGCAGTGAACGGGACAGGGGCAGCACAGATACGCAGTATTTT,CASSERDRGSTDTQYF
NA,TRBV5-6,NA,TRBJ2-7,TGTGCCAGCAGCTTGCTATTCAGGGACGAGCAGTACTTC,CASSLLFRDEQYF
TRBD1,TRBV6-1,NA,TRBJ2-5,TGTGCCAGCAGCTTGACCGGGACAGGGGGAGAGACCCAGTACTTC,CASSLTGTGGETQYF
NA,TRBV25-1,NA,TRBJ2-3,TGTGCCAGCAGTGCGCCGTTCGGTCATAAAGATACGCAGTATTTT,CASSAPFGHKDTQYF
TRBD2,TRBV27,NA,TRBJ2-5,TGTGCCAGCAGTTTAGGGGGAGGGCGGACCTGGGGGGAGACCCAGTACTTC,CASSLGGGRTWGETQYF
TRBD1,TRBV28,few,TRBJ2-4,TGTGCCAGCAGTGCCCGGGGACAGGGAGCCAAAAACATTCAGTACTTC,CASSARGQGAKNIQYF
NA,TRBV19,NA,TRBJ2-1,TGTGCCAGTAGTATAAAGAGACAGGGTCGGGGGAATGAGCAGTTCTTC,CASSIKRQGRGNEQFF
NA,TRBV7-9,NA,TRBJ2-3,TGTGCCAGTAACAAGACACCTCGCACAGATACGCAGTATTTT,CASNKTPRTDTQYF
NA,TRBV21-1,NA,TRBJ2-7,TGTGCCAGCAGCAAAGGGTTGAGTCGGGCAGGGGACGAGCAGTACTTC,CASSKGLSRAGDEQYF
NA,TRBV2,NA,TRBJ2-7,TGTGCCAGCCTCGGAGCGGAGGGCTACGAGCAGTACTTC,CASLGAEGYEQYF
NA,TRBV7-9,once,TRBJ1-3,TGTGCCAGCAGCTTAGCCGGTTCAGGGGCCCTGAACACCATATATTTT,CASSLAGSGALNTIYF
TRBD2,TRBV28,NA,TRBJ2-3,TGTGCCAGCAGTTTTTACCCGGGAGGGGGCACAGATACGCAGTATTTT,CASSFYPGGGTDTQYF